This passage covers 5 T cell receptor beta chains from one sample sequenced in a study of beta chain features in type 1 diabetes. Study findings and constraints: Shortening that was moderate but significant affected the TCRB CDR3s of Type 1 diabetes patients in all four CD4+ subsets.

These receptors have no known antigen. Since all of the isolated RNA was reverse transcribed, expressed TCRB transcripts were what got sequenced. TCRdb's copy holds only in-frame clones and misses some; the assay was immunoSEQ multiplex PCR. Here the sample spans about 370,000 clones, around a tenth being singletons. Specimen: central memory CD4+ T cells from blood. The receptors were gathered from a young man with type 1 diabetes.

The chain combines TRBV27 with TRBJ2-3; D call uncertain. V shed 3 bases and J shed 0 bases, with 4 bases lying between them. The CDR3 runs to 13 residues. In germline, CDR1 is MNHEY, CDR2 SMNVEV (reference sequence). CDR3 sequence reads: CASSLFSTDTQYF. DNA for the CDR3: TGTGCCAGCAGTTTGTTTAGCACAGATACGCAGTATTTT.

This clone was counted ten times or more. The chain carries TRBV5-4 and TRBJ1-1, with 7 bases lining up with TRBD1. Germline V CDR1 and CDR2: SGHNT, YYREEE (reference sequence). Germline trimming cut 4 bases from V and 1 base from J; bases unmatched to any gene: 7. CDR3 length: 15 amino acids. CDR3 in amino acids: CASSRTGQTNTEAFF. The CDR3 nucleotides read TGTGCCAGCAGCCGGACGGGACAGACGAACACTGAAGCTTTCTTT.

This clone was seen at least ten times. The chain is built from TRBV7-3 and TRBJ2-1; D might be TRBD2 (6 bases). From germline, CDR1 is SGHTA and CDR2 FQGTGA. Trimming left V 0 bases short and J 6 bases short, with 9 bases between. There are 14 residues in the CDR3. The CDR3 DNA follows: TGTGCCAGCAGCTTAACGGGGGGATCCAATGAGCAGTTCTTC. As protein: CASSLTGGSNEQFF.

The CDR3 DNA follows: TGTGCCAGCAGCCAATCCAGGGGAGACGAAAAACTGTTTTTT. Amino acid sequence: CASSQSRGDEKLFF. The genes are TRBV4-2 and TRBJ1-4; D perhaps matches TRBD1 (6 bases). Trimming removed 2 bases from V and 8 bases from J, with 12 bases in between. This CDR3 is 14 amino acids long. Germline CDR1 and CDR2: LGHNA and YNFKEQ.

This clone has only a few counts. This sequence joins TRBV5-1 and TRBJ2-5, with 14 bases matching TRBD2. TRBJ2-7 explains the end of the DNA better; the J call may be wrong. The CDR3 spans 17 residues. Germline V gene lookup returns CDR1 SGHRS and CDR2 YFSETQ. This chain's CDR3 is CASSPGLAGGSAYEQYF. The CDR3 coding sequence is TGCGCCAGCAGCCCCGGACTAGCGGGAGGATCGGCCTACGAGCAGTACTTC.